The present TCR beta chain was sequenced within a study of blood T cell repertoires in COVID-19. The sample holds a few counts of this clone. Profiling relied on immunoSEQ multiplex PCR, and the TCRdb table lists in-frame clones only, not all of them. The sample has roughly 77,000 clones; roughly four fifths are singletons. CDR1 is SGHNT and CDR2 is YYREEE in the germline V gene (reference sequence). The CDR3 has 15 amino acids. V lost 4 bases, J lost 6 bases, and 10 bases stayed unmatched. The sequencing input was peripheral blood. The clonotype comes from a man between 60 and 75 years old with COVID-19, enrolled during active disease. The chain employs TRBV5-4 and TRBJ1-3, with 7 bases matching TRBD1. The CDR3 nucleotides read TGTGCCAGCAGCGCGGGACAGACCTTGGAAAACACCATATATTTT. The encoded protein is CASSAGQTLENTIYF.